Each of the 13 T cell receptor beta chains below was sequenced from the same sample in a study of blood T cells in healthy people across ages. Together with a sample-barcoded 5' primer, a J-beta primer mix was included in a second PCR lasting roughly 6 to 12 cycles. In TCRdb, the 5' RACE reads were re-called with MiXCR into one record per CDR3 protein. The sample gives about 1 million distinct CDR3 sequences, over 35% of which show up once; under 20% is in the top ten. The sample was blood. These receptors all stem from a woman in her sixties in good health.

This clonotype was counted a few times. V usage is TRBV7-2 and J usage is TRBJ1-1, with no clear D. In germline, CDR1 is SGHTA, CDR2 FQGNSA. V was pared by 1 base and J by 1 base, with 7 bases between. The CDR3 is 14 residues long. The CDR3 region has the DNA TGTGCCAGCAGCTTAGGGGTAGGGAACACTGAAGCTTTCTTT. Its translation is CASSLGVGNTEAFF.

The rearrangement joins TRBV25-1 to TRBJ1-4; possible D gene TRBD1, 5 bases. CDR1 MGHDK and CDR2 SYGVNS come from the germline V gene. CDR3 length equals 11 residues. V was shortened by 1 base and J by 12 bases, with 6 bases between the two germline ends. The chain's CDR3 is CASSESGELFF. CDR3 DNA: TGTGCCAGCAGTGAATCGGGGGAACTGTTTTTT.

This chain joins TRBV20-1 and TRBJ2-1; the match to TRBD2 covers 8 bases. CDR3 length: 14 residues. Looked up from germline, CDR1 is DFQATT and CDR2 is SNEGSKA (reference sequence). After removal of 2 bases from V and 7 bases from J, the junction contained 7 bases not matched to a gene. CDR3: CSARTGRARNEQFF. The CDR3 region has the DNA TGCAGTGCTAGAACCGGGAGGGCCAGGAATGAGCAGTTCTTC.

A word on this clonotype: Relative to the germline gene, one junction end is altered; a read error may explain this. The chain joins TRBV7-2 to TRBJ2-5; the D is unclear. This CDR3 comprises 12 residues. The V gene's germline CDR1 is SGHTA and CDR2 FQGNSA. The CDR3 sequence is CAGSHRDNEQYF. DNA of the CDR3: TGTGCCGGCAGCCACCGAGACAATGAGCAGTACTTC.

Points on this clonotype: A read error is possible here, since a much larger clone lies one base away. The V call is TRBV5-1, the J call TRBJ2-1, with D perhaps matching TRBD1 or TRBD2 (5 bases each). The germline V gene has CDR1 SGHRS and CDR2 YFSETQ. The CDR3 has 15 residues. The germline V and J ends were trimmed by 0 bases and 5 bases, with 12 bases remaining between them. CDR3 sequence reads: CASSLVGATHNEQFF. CDR3 DNA sequence: TGCGCCAGCAGCTTGGTCGGGGCAACCCACAATGAGCAGTTCTTC.

The chain combines TRBV20-1 with TRBJ2-4; 10 bases are shared with TRBD2. The DNA end favors TRBJ2-7, so the J call may be wrong. Germline loops: CDR1 DFQATT, CDR2 SNEGSKA (reference sequence). The CDR3 totals 16 residues. Written as DNA, the CDR3 is TGCAGTGCTGCCACCTCGTTTAGCGGGAGGAAGTACGAGCAGTACTTC. Residues: CSAATSFSGRKYEQYF.

The chain combines TRBV20-1 with TRBJ2-1; 8 positions match TRBD2. The germline V gene encodes CDR1 DFQATT and CDR2 SNEGSKA (reference sequence). CDR3 length: 13 residues. The ends lost 6 bases at V and 10 bases at J; junction bases unmatched: 11. The DNA of the CDR3 is TGCAGTGCCAATAGGTTGGCGGGGGGAGAGCAGTTCTTC. It is translated as CSANRLAGGEQFF.

This clonotype showed up just a few times. The V gene is TRBV5-1, the J gene TRBJ2-7; D possibly corresponds to TRBD2 (5 bases). V lost 0 bases, J lost 4 bases, and 14 bases lay in between. Looked up from germline, CDR1 is SGHRS and CDR2 is YFSETQ. The CDR3 is 15 amino acids. The CDR3, as DNA: TGCGCCAGCAGCTTGGCCAGCGGAGTGGGATACGAGCAGTACTTC. The encoded protein is CASSLASGVGYEQYF. Using reference TRBV5-1 and TRBJ2-7 for the parts outside the CDR3, the full variable domain is KAGVTQTPRYLIKTRGQQVTLSCSPISGHRSVSWYQQTPGQGLQFLFEYFSETQRNKGNFPGRFSGRQFSNSRSEMNVSTLELGDSALYLCASSLASGVGYEQYFGPGTRLTVT.

This clonotype was seen only a few times. The chain recombines TRBV19 with TRBJ2-7; weak D call: TRBD1 (6 bases). CDR3 length: 15 amino acids. Looked up from germline, CDR1 is LNHDA and CDR2 is SQIVND (reference sequence). Between the trimmed V and J ends, which lost 5 bases and 2 bases, there was a span of 16 bases. CDR3 sequence (DNA): TGTGCCAGTAGTCTGAACAGGGAAATCCCCTACGAGCAGTACTTC. Its protein is CASSLNREIPYEQYF.

V and J are TRBV12-3 or TRBV12-4 and TRBJ2-3; D perhaps matches TRBD2 (6 bases). The ends were cut back, 10 bases at V and 1 base at J, with 12 bases in the middle. The CDR3 loop spans 13 amino acids. CDR3 sequence: CAIGTSGTDTQYF. Here the CDR3 DNA reads TGTGCCATCGGGACTTCGGGCACAGATACGCAGTATTTT.

The V call is TRBV5-5, the J call TRBJ2-1; a weak D match, TRBD2 (6 bases). The V end was cut by 3 bases, the J end by 0 bases, with 7 bases between. CDR1 is SGHKS and CDR2 is YYEKEE in the germline V gene (reference sequence). The CDR3 contains 14 residues. The CDR3 region has the DNA TGTGCCAGCAGCTGGGAGGTCTCCTACAATGAGCAGTTCTTC. It translates to CASSWEVSYNEQFF.

As to this clonotype: Since a much larger clone is just one base distant, this may be a read error. The chain recombines TRBV28 with TRBJ2-7, with 8 positions matching TRBD1. The CDR3 is 16 amino acids. The germline V gene encodes CDR1 MDHEN and CDR2 SYDVKM. V shed 5 bases and J 4 bases; nucleotides not matched to a gene: 13. The CDR3 DNA follows: TGTGCCAGCAGTCCACGGACAGGGATGGGCCGTTACGAGCAGTACTTC. Amino acid sequence: CASSPRTGMGRYEQYF.

This chain uses TRBV5-6 with TRBJ2-7, with D unclear. The DNA end favors TRBJ2-4, so the J call may be wrong. CDR1 SGHDT and CDR2 YYEEEE come from the germline V gene. The CDR3 has 13 residues. The CDR3 nucleotides are TGTGCCAGCAGCCCCAGCCGGGTAAACATTCAGTACTTC. Its translation: CASSPSRVNIQYF.